A single sample is the source of the 26 T cell receptor beta chains below, sequenced in a study of T-cell reconstitution after alpha-beta-depleted transplantation in children. Using unique molecular identifiers, the investigators prepared the TCRbeta library. TCRdb re-derived calls from the PCR reads in MiXCR, one entry per CDR3 protein. Of about a million distinct CDR3 sequences in the sample, around 30% were seen once. The sequenced sample was PBMCs, mostly from graft donor cells, obtained 360 days after TCRalphabeta/CD19-depleted stem cell transplant. These receptors were collected from a boy under three years old who had a stem cell transplant for SCID, so the T cells may come from the graft donor.

This chain uses TRBV4-1 with TRBJ2-1, with 14 bases identical to TRBD2. The V gene's germline CDR1 is MGHRA and CDR2 YSYEKL. V was pared by 3 bases and J by 0 bases, with 13 bases of the junction left unmatched. This CDR3 comprises 21 residues. CDR3 in amino acids: CASSHGRGLAGVKPSYNEQFF. The CDR3 coding sequence is TGCGCCAGCAGCCACGGCAGGGGACTAGCGGGGGTAAAGCCCTCCTACAATGAGCAGTTCTTC.

The chain joins TRBV4-1 to TRBJ1-5, with a possible D match to TRBD1 (5 bases). V gave up 1 base and J gave up 0 bases, with 13 bases separating them. Looked up from germline, CDR1 is MGHRA and CDR2 is YSYEKL. The CDR3 has 17 amino acids. CDR3 DNA: TGCGCCAGCAGCCAAGGTTGGGGCCAGAATAGCAATCAGCCCCAGCATTTT. It is translated as CASSQGWGQNSNQPQHF.

V and J are TRBV28 and TRBJ2-1, with D possibly TRBD1 on 5 matching bases. Trimming shortened V by 7 bases and J by 2 bases, and 18 bases separated the two germline ends. This CDR3 spans 16 amino acids. Germline lookup yields CDR1 MDHEN and CDR2 SYDVKM. The CDR3 is CASTSKTARAYNEQFF. The CDR3 DNA sequence: TGTGCCAGCACGTCAAAAACGGCCAGGGCCTACAATGAGCAGTTCTTC. The full variable domain, completed using reference TRBV28 and TRBJ2-1, is DVKVTQSSRYLVKRTGEKVFLECVQDMDHENMFWYRQDPGLGLRLIYFSYDVKMKEKGDIPEGYSVSREKKERFSLILESASTNQTSMYLCASTSKTARAYNEQFFGPGTRLTVL.

The rearrangement links TRBV20-1 to TRBJ2-3, with 10 bases fitting TRBD2. Germline V gene lookup returns CDR1 DFQATT and CDR2 SNEGSKA (reference sequence). The CDR3 covers 12 residues. This CDR3 is CTGTSGTDTQYF. For the CDR3, the DNA is TGCACCGGGACTAGCGGCACAGATACGCAGTATTTT.

The rearrangement uses TRBV28 and TRBJ2-7; perhaps D is TRBD1 or TRBD2 (5 bases each). V was trimmed by 7 bases and J by 3 bases, leaving 13 bases between them. This CDR3 is built from 13 residues. CDR1 is MDHEN and CDR2 is SYDVKM in the germline V gene. CDR3 region: CASNLGRFYEQYF. CDR3 nucleotides: TGTGCCAGCAACCTGGGACGGTTCTACGAGCAGTACTTC.

This clonotype has a handful of counts. The chain recombines TRBV5-6 with TRBJ2-3; D tentatively reads TRBD1 or TRBD2 (6 bases each). The CDR3 covers 16 residues. Germline CDR1 is SGHDT and CDR2 is YYEEEE. Trimming took 6 bases from V and 5 from J, leaving 22 bases between them. CDR3 DNA: TGTGCCAGCACCTTAGGTAGGGGGGCAACAGAAGATACGCAGTATTTT. The encoded protein is CASTLGRGATEDTQYF.

This chain joins TRBV12-3 or TRBV12-4 and TRBJ1-1; 8 bases are shared with TRBD1. V shed 6 bases, J shed 5 bases, and the junction held 14 bases outside the gene matches. CDR3 length: 16 amino acids. The CDR3 spells CASSPDRGGSRTEAFF. The CDR3 region has the DNA TGTGCCAGCAGCCCAGACAGGGGCGGGAGTAGGACTGAAGCTTTCTTT.

The chain combines TRBV15 with TRBJ1-4, with a tentative D call TRBD1 (6 bases). CDR1 and CDR2 from the germline V gene are LNHNV and YYDKDF (reference sequence). CDR3 size: 19 residues. V lost 0 bases to trimming and J lost 5 bases, with 22 bases between them. CDR3 sequence reads: CATSRDPPWTEKQNEKLFF. DNA for the CDR3: TGTGCCACCAGCAGAGATCCCCCTTGGACAGAGAAGCAGAATGAAAAACTGTTTTTT.

The chain has TRBV5-1 and TRBJ2-7; TRBD1 matches at 8 bases. V trimming: 0 bases; J trimming: 5 bases; junction bases outside the gene matches: 4. Germline V CDR1 and CDR2: SGHRS, YFSETQ. This CDR3 comprises 14 residues. The CDR3 sequence: CASSLGQGSHEQYF. DNA for the CDR3: TGCGCCAGCAGCTTGGGACAGGGGAGTCACGAGCAGTACTTC.

Only a few counts were recorded for this clonotype. The rearrangement joins TRBV5-1 to TRBJ2-1; the D is unclear. This CDR3 contains 14 residues. Trimming took 3 bases from V and 0 from J, leaving 7 bases between them. Germline assignment: CDR1 SGHRS and CDR2 YFSETQ. The CDR3 sequence is CASSSLISYNEQFF. CDR3 coding DNA: TGCGCCAGCAGCTCCCTAATCTCCTACAATGAGCAGTTCTTC.

This clonotype was counted between two and nine times. The rearrangement joins TRBV2 to TRBJ2-3; 7 bases agree with TRBD1. With 3 bases clipped from V and 5 bases from J, the junction kept 5 bases outside the gene matches. CDR3 size: 14 residues. Germline CDR1 SNHLY, CDR2 FYNNEI. CDR3 in amino acids: CASSDQGGKDTQYF. CDR3 DNA: TGTGCCAGCAGTGATCAAGGGGGCAAAGATACGCAGTATTTT.

This clonotype has only one observation. V usage is TRBV5-1 and J usage is TRBJ1-3, with D maybe TRBD1 (6 bases). Per germline, CDR1 SGHRS and CDR2 YFSETQ. The V end lost 0 bases, the J end lost 1 base, and 11 bases lay between the germline ends. CDR3 size: 16 residues. Here the CDR3 DNA reads TGCGCCAGCAGCTTGGGTGGGACATCTTCTGGAAACACCATATATTTT. As protein: CASSLGGTSSGNTIYF.

The chain couples TRBV28 to TRBJ2-1, with 7 bases fitting TRBD2. V dropped 6 bases and J dropped 7; count of bases not matched to a gene: 6. The CDR3 extends over 13 amino acids. Germline CDR1 reads MDHEN; CDR2 reads SYDVKM. CDR3 sequence reads: CASRLAGLNEQFF. DNA for the CDR3: TGTGCCAGCAGGTTAGCGGGCTTAAATGAGCAGTTCTTC.

The chain carries TRBV4-2 and TRBJ2-7; TRBD1 matches at 10 bases. CDR3 length: 15 residues. The ends lost 1 base at V and 5 bases at J; junction bases unmatched: 5. CDR1 LGHNA and CDR2 YNFKEQ come from the germline V gene. The CDR3 loop is CASSQVGTGDNEQYF. Written as DNA, the CDR3 is TGTGCCAGCAGCCAAGTCGGGACAGGGGATAACGAGCAGTACTTC.

The chain has TRBV6-1 and TRBJ2-3, with D possibly being TRBD1 (6 bases). The V end was cut by 7 bases, the J end by 1 base, with 12 bases between. Germline V gene lookup returns CDR1 MNHNS and CDR2 SASEGT. This CDR3 is 14 amino acids long. The CDR3: CASKDRFGTDTQYF. CDR3 bases: TGTGCCAGCAAAGACAGGTTCGGCACAGATACGCAGTATTTT.

This clonotype was seen only a few times. The chain uses TRBV20-1 and TRBJ2-7; TRBD1 agrees at 9 bases. The CDR3 is 13 residues long. In germline, CDR1 is DFQATT, CDR2 SNEGSKA (reference sequence). The J segment lost 5 bases and the V segment lost 6 bases, leaving 8 bases of the junction unmatched. CDR3 loop: CSATGTGPNEQYF. DNA for the CDR3: TGCAGTGCAACCGGGACAGGGCCCAACGAGCAGTACTTC.

This chain joins TRBV5-1 and TRBJ2-7; D may be TRBD1 (5 bases). This CDR3 is built from 15 residues. V dropped 0 bases and J dropped 3 bases, with 13 bases sitting between them. Germline assignment: CDR1 SGHRS and CDR2 YFSETQ. The CDR3 DNA sequence: TGCGCCAGCAGCTTGGGGGCAGGGAAGGGCTACGAGCAGTACTTC. Its translation: CASSLGAGKGYEQYF.

The chain combines TRBV4-2 with TRBJ2-1; 12 positions agree with TRBD2. Trimming took 1 base from V and 4 from J; bases not matched to a gene: 8. The CDR3 spans 18 residues. Germline values: CDR1 LGHNA, CDR2 YNFKEQ. The DNA of the CDR3 is TGTGCCAGCAGCCAAGGTTTTGGACTAGCGGGGTCTTACAATGAGCAGTTCTTC. Translation gives CASSQGFGLAGSYNEQFF.

The chain links TRBV12-3 or TRBV12-4 to TRBJ1-1, with 7 bases identical to TRBD1. The length of the CDR3 is 16 residues. V trimming: 3 bases; J trimming: 4 bases; junction bases outside the gene matches: 11. The CDR3 sequence: CASSFPQGVRSTEAFF. The CDR3, as DNA: TGTGCCAGCAGTTTTCCCCAGGGGGTACGGAGCACTGAAGCTTTCTTT.

This clonotype was counted between two and nine times. This chain links TRBV7-9 with TRBJ2-7, with 7 bases matching TRBD1. V lost 6 bases and J lost 2; bases outside the gene matches: 7. This CDR3 is built from 14 residues. Looked up from germline, CDR1 is SEHNR and CDR2 is FQNEAQ (reference sequence). The CDR3 loop reads CASSYGTVPYEQYF. CDR3 bases: TGTGCCAGCAGTTACGGGACAGTCCCCTACGAGCAGTACTTC.

The CDR3 coding sequence is TGTGCCAGCAGTTTCGGGACTAGCCCGGCAGATACGCAGTATTTT. It translates to CASSFGTSPADTQYF. The rearrangement uses TRBV6-2 or TRBV6-3 and TRBJ2-3; TRBD2 matches at 9 bases. The CDR3 runs 15 residues. Germline CDR1 reads MNHEY; CDR2 reads SVGEGT. V shed 4 bases and J 4 bases; nucleotides not matched to a gene: 6.

The chain employs TRBV9 and TRBJ1-2; TRBD1 agrees at 9 bases. V was clipped by 4 bases and J by 4 bases; unmatched bases: 14. Germline-derived CDR1 and CDR2 are SGDLS and YYNGEE. This CDR3 has 17 amino acids. The CDR3 reads CASSPRTGARGLYGYTF. The CDR3 DNA sequence: TGTGCCAGCAGCCCCCGGACAGGGGCGCGAGGGCTCTATGGCTACACCTTC.

The chain couples TRBV7-2 to TRBJ2-7; D is perhaps TRBD1 (6 bases). The CDR3 contains 12 residues. Germline lookup yields CDR1 SGHTA and CDR2 FQGNSA. V lost 3 bases to trimming and J lost 9 bases, with 12 bases between them. The CDR3 protein is CASSFWGQGQYF. Here the CDR3 DNA reads TGTGCCAGCAGCTTTTGGGGGCAAGGGCAGTACTTC.

V gene TRBV4-2 combines with J gene TRBJ2-1, with D hard to call. Trimming stripped 4 bases from V and 3 bases from J, with 13 bases between. Germline CDR1 and CDR2: LGHNA and YNFKEQ. This CDR3 contains 15 residues. The DNA of the CDR3 is TGTGCCAGCAGCCCTAGGGTTGAAGACTACAATGAGCAGTTCTTC. Its translation is CASSPRVEDYNEQFF.

This clonotype was seen more than once but under ten times. This sequence joins TRBV15 and TRBJ2-7; TRBD1 is a possible D gene (6 bases). The ends were cut back, 6 bases at V and 1 base at J, with 13 bases in the middle. Germline V gene data show CDR1 as LNHNV and CDR2 as YYDKDF (reference sequence). This CDR3 comprises 14 residues. The DNA of the CDR3 is TGTGCCACCAGAACAGGGTTTGAATCCTACGAGCAGTACTTC. Translating gives CATRTGFESYEQYF.

The J gene is TRBJ2-4, the V gene TRBV28, with D possibly matching TRBD1 (6 bases). The germline V and J ends were trimmed by 6 bases and 9 bases, with 21 bases remaining between them. Germline CDR1 is MDHEN and CDR2 is SYDVKM. This CDR3 has 15 residues. CDR3 in amino acids: CASSPTGTRGPIQYF. Written as DNA, the CDR3 is TGTGCCAGCAGCCCCACCGGGACACGGGGCCCCATTCAGTACTTC.